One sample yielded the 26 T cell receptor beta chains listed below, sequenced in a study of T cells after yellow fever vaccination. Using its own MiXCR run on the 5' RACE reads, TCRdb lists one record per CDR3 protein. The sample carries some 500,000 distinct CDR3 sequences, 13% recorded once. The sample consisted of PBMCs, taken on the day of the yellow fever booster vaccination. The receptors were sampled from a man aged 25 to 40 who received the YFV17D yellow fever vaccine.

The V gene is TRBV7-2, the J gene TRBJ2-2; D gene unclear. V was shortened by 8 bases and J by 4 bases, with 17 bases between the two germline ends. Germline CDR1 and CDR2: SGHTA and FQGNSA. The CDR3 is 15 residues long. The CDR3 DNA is TGTGCCAGCTCCGGGCCGATATGGGGCACCGGGGAGCTGTTTTTT. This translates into CASSGPIWGTGELFF. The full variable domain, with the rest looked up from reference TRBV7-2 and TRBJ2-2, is GAGVSQSPSNKVTEKGKDVELRCDPISGHTALYWYRQSLGQGLEFLIYFQGNSAPDKSGLPSDRFSAERTGGSVSTLTIQRTQQEDSAVYLCASSGPIWGTGELFFGEGSRLTVL.

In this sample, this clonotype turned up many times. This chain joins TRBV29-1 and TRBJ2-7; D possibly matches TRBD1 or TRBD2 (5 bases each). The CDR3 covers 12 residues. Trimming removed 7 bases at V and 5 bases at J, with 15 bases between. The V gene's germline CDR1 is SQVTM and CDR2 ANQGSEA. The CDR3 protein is CSGGDVENEQYF. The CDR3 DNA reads TGCAGCGGAGGGGACGTCGAAAACGAGCAGTACTTC.

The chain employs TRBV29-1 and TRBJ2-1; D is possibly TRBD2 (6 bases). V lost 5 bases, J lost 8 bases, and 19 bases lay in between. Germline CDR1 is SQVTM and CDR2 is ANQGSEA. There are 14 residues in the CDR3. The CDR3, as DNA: TGCAGCGTTCCCCCGGTCGCGGGAATCGATGAGCAGTTCTTC. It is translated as CSVPPVAGIDEQFF.

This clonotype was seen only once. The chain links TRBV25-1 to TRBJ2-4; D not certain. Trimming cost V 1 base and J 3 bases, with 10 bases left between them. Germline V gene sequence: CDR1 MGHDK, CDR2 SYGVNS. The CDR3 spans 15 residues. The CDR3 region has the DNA TGTGCCAGCAGTGAATGGAACAAGGGCAAAAACATTCAGTACTTC. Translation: CASSEWNKGKNIQYF.

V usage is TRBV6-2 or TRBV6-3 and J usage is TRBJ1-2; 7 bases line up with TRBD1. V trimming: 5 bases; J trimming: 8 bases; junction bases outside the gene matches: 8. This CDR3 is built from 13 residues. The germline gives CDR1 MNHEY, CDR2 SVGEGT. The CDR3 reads CASSLIGGSGYTF. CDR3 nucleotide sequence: TGTGCCAGCAGTCTTATAGGGGGCAGCGGCTACACCTTC.

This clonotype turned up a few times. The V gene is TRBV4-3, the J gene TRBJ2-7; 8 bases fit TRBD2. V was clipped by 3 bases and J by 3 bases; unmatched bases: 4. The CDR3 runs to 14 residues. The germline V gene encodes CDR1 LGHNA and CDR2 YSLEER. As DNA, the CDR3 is TGCGCCAGCAGCCATCAAAGCGGGAGCTACGAGCAGTACTTC. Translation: CASSHQSGSYEQYF.

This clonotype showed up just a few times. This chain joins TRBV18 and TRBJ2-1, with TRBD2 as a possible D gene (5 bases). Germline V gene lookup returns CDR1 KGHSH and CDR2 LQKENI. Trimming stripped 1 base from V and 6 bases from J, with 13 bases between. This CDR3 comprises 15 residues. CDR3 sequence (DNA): TGTGCCAGCTCACCACAGCGGCAGGCCGCCAATGAGCAGTTCTTC. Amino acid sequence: CASSPQRQAANEQFF.

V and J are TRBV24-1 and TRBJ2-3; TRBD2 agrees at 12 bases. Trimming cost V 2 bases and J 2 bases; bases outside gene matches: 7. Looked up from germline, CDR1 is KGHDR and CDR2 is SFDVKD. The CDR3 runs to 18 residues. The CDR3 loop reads CATSDSPRTSGTTDTQYF. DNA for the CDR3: TGTGCCACCAGTGATTCCCCACGGACTAGCGGGACCACAGATACGCAGTATTTT.

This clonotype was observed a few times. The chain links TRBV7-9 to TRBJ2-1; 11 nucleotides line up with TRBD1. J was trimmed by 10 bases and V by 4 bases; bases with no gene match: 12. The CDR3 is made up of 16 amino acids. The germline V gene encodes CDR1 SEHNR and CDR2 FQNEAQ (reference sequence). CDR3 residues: CASSSSGTGGSGEQFF. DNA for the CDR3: TGTGCCAGCAGCTCCTCCGGGACAGGGGGATCGGGGGAGCAGTTCTTC.

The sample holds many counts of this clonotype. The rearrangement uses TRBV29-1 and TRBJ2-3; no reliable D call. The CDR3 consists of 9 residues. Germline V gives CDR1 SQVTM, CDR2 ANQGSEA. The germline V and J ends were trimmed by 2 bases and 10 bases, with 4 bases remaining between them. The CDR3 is CSVEKPQYF. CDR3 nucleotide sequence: TGCAGCGTTGAAAAACCGCAGTATTTT.

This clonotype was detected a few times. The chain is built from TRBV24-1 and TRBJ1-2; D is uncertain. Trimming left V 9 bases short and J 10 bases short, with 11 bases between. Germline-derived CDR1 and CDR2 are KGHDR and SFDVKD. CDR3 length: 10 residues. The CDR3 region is CATFDEYYTF. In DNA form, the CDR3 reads TGTGCCACCTTCGATGAGTACTACACCTTC.

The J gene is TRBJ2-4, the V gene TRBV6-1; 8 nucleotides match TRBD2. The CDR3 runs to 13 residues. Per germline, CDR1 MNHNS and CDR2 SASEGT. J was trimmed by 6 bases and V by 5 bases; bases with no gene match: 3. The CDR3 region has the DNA TGTGCCAGCAGTAGCGGGAGAAGAAACATTCAGTACTTC. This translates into CASSSGRRNIQYF.

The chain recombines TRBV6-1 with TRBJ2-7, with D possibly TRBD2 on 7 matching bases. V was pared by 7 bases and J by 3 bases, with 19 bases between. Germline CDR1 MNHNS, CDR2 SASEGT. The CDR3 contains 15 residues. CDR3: CASMGGTQGSYEQYF. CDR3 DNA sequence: TGTGCCAGCATGGGGGGGACTCAGGGGAGCTACGAGCAGTACTTC.

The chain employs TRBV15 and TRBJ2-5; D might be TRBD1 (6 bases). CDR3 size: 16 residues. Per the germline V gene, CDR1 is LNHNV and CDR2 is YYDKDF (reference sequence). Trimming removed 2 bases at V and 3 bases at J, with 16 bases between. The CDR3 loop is CATSRTGSLGKETQYF. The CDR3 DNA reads TGTGCCACCAGCAGAACAGGGAGCCTCGGGAAAGAGACCCAGTACTTC. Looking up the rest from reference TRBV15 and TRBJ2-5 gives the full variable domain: DAMVIQNPRYQVTQFGKPVTLSCSQTLNHNVMYWYQQKSSQAPKLLFHYYDKDFNNEADTPDNFQSRRPNTSFCFLDIRSPGLGDTAMYLCATSRTGSLGKETQYFGPGTRLLVL.

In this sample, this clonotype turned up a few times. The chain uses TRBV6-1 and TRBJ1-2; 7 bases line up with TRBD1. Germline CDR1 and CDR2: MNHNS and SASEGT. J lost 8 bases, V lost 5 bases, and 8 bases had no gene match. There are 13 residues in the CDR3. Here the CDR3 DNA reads TGTGCCAGCAGTAGGACGACAGGGAGAGGCTACACCTTC. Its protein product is CASSRTTGRGYTF.

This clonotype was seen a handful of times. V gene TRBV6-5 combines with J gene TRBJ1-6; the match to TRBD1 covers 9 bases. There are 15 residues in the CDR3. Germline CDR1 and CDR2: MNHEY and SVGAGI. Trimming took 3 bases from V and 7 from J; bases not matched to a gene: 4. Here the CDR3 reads CASSYGGTGNSPLHF. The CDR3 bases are TGTGCCAGCAGTTATGGGGGGACAGGGAATTCACCCCTCCACTTT.

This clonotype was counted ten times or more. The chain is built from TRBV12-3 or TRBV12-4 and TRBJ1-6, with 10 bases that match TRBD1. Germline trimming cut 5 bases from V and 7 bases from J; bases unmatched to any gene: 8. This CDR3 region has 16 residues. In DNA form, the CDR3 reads TGTGCCAGCAGTCCGGAGGAGGGACAGGGGAATTCACCCCTCCACTTT. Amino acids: CASSPEEGQGNSPLHF.

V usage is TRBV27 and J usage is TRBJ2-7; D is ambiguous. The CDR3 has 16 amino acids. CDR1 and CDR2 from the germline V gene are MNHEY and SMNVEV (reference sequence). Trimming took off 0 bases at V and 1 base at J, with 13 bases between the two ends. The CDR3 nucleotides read TGTGCCAGCAGTTTATCCCTTTTAAGAGGTTCCTACGAGCAGTACTTC. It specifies CASSLSLLRGSYEQYF.

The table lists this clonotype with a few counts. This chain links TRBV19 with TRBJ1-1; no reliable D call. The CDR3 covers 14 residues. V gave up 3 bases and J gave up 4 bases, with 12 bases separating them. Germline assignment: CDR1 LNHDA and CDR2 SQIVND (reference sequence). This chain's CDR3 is CASSMLGIVTEAFF. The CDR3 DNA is TGTGCCAGTAGTATGTTAGGTATCGTCACTGAAGCTTTCTTT.

The CDR3 loop is CASSLGTSGRFREQYF. CDR3 bases: TGTGCCAGCAGCTTAGGGACTAGCGGGAGGTTCAGGGAGCAGTACTTC. The rearrangement joins TRBV7-2 to TRBJ2-7; TRBD2 agrees at 14 bases. The CDR3 totals 16 residues. Germline CDR1 reads SGHTA; CDR2 reads FQGNSA. The V segment lost 1 base and the J segment 7 bases; nucleotides outside the gene matches: 6.

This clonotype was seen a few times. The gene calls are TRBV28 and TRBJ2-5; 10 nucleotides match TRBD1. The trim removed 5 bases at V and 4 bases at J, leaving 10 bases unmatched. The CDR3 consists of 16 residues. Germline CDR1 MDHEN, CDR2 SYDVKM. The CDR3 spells CASSPPDRGIGETQYF. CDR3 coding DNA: TGTGCCAGCAGTCCCCCGGACAGGGGGATCGGAGAGACCCAGTACTTC. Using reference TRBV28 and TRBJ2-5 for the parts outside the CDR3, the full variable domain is DVKVTQSSRYLVKRTGEKVFLECVQDMDHENMFWYRQDPGLGLRLIYFSYDVKMKEKGDIPEGYSVSREKKERFSLILESASTNQTSMYLCASSPPDRGIGETQYFGPGTRLLVL.

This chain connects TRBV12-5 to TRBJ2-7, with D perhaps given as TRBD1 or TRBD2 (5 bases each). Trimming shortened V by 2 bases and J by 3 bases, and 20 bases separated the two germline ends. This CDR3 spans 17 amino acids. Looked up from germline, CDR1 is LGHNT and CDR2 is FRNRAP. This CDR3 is CASGLYRRDPPYYEQYF. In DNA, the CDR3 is TGTGCTAGTGGTTTGTACCGCCGGGACCCACCTTACTACGAGCAGTACTTC. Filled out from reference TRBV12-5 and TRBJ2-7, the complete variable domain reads DARVTQTPRHKVTEMGQEVTMRCQPILGHNTVFWYRQTMMQGLELLAYFRNRAPLDDSGMPKDRFSAEMPDATLATLKIQPSEPRDSAVYFCASGLYRRDPPYYEQYFGPGTRLTVT.

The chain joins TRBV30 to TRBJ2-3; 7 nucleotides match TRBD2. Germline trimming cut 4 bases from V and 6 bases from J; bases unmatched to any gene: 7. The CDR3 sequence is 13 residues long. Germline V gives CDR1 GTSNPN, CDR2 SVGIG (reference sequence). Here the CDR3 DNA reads TGTGCCTGGAAGGACGGGAGGAGGGATACGCAGTATTTT. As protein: CAWKDGRRDTQYF.

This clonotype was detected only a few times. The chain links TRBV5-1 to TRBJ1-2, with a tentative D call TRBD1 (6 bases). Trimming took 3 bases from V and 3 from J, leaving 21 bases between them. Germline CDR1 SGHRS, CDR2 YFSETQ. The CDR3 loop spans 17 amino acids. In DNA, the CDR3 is TGCGCCAGCAGCTCAGACCCTAATACAGGGAAGGACTATGGCTACACCTTC. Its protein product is CASSSDPNTGKDYGYTF. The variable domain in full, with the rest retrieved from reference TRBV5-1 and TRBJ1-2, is KAGVTQTPRYLIKTRGQQVTLSCSPISGHRSVSWYQQTPGQGLQFLFEYFSETQRNKGNFPGRFSGRQFSNSRSEMNVSTLELGDSALYLCASSSDPNTGKDYGYTFGSGTRLTVV.

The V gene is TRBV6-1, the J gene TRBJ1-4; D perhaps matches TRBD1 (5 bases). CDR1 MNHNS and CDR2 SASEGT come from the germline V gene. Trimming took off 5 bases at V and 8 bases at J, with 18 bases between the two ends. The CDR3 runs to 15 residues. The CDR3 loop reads CASSPMWGAREKLFF. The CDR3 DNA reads TGTGCCAGCAGTCCCATGTGGGGCGCACGGGAAAAACTGTTTTTT.

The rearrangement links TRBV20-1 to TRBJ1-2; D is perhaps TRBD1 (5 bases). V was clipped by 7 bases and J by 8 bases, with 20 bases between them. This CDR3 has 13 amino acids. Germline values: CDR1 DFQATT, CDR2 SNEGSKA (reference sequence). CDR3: CSGGSGGAGGYTF. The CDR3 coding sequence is TGCAGTGGAGGGTCCGGTGGGGCGGGGGGCTACACCTTC.